This TCR beta chain stems from a study of blood T cells in healthy people across ages. Whole-study context: Template switching recovered approximately one barcoded beta molecule for every two T cells.

Germline lookup yields CDR1 MNHEY and CDR2 SVGAGI. The CDR3 consists of 16 residues. Losses at the gene ends were 2 bases for V and 0 bases for J; bases not matched to a gene: 4. Primed by a sample-barcoded 5' primer and a J-beta primer mix, a second PCR proceeded for about 7 to 11 cycles. Each cDNA molecule was tagged by a template-switch adaptor with 12 random nucleotides. TCRdb fed the 5' RACE reads into MiXCR, producing one record per CDR3 protein. The data contain more than 750,000 distinct CDR3 sequences, about 29% of them seen just once; the ten biggest clones take up roughly 10%. Extractions gave at least 6 micrograms of total RNA per sample. Separately, the same data were catalogued under a study of T cells of mothers and their children. That paper notes: Mothers yielded over 10 million CDR3 reads, children 2.5 million to 3 million each.

This chain joins TRBV6-5 and TRBJ1-2, with 9 bases matching TRBD1. This receptor was taken from a woman between 40 and 50 years old in good health. Sequenced input: blood. The chain's CDR3 is CASSYGTGPTNYGYTF. CDR3 DNA sequence: TGTGCCAGCAGTTACGGGACAGGGCCTACTAACTATGGCTACACCTTC.